Each of the 9 T cell receptor beta chains below was sequenced from the same sample in a study of blood T cells in healthy people across ages. PCR was performed a second time for about 7 to 11 cycles using a sample-barcoded 5' primer and a J-beta primer mix. Each CDR3 protein gets one entry after TCRdb re-called the 5' RACE reads with MiXCR. The sample has 800,000 to 950,000 distinct CDR3 sequences, just under 30% seen once. The same data also went into a second study, on T cells of mothers and their children.

The specimen sequenced was blood. These receptors all stem from a woman aged 40-49 years in good health.

The genes are TRBV28 and TRBJ2-7, with D maybe TRBD1 (6 bases). V was cut by 8 bases and J by 1 base, with 15 bases left in between. CDR3 length equals 14 residues. Germline V gives CDR1 MDHEN, CDR2 SYDVKM. The CDR3 loop reads CASATGDTSYEQYF. The CDR3 DNA reads TGTGCCAGCGCGACTGGGGACACGTCCTACGAGCAGTACTTC.

This clonotype has a single count. The chain links TRBV28 to TRBJ2-3, with a tentative D call TRBD2 (6 bases). The CDR3 consists of 15 residues. V was trimmed by 6 bases and J by 5 bases, leaving 18 bases between them. Germline V CDR1 and CDR2: MDHEN, SYDVKM. The CDR3 region is CASRGIWRVEDTQYF. In DNA, the CDR3 is TGTGCCAGCAGGGGAATTTGGAGGGTGGAAGATACGCAGTATTTT.

The J gene is TRBJ2-7, the V gene TRBV20-1; 7 bases are shared with TRBD1. The CDR3 contains 16 residues. V lost 4 bases and J lost 1; bases outside the gene matches: 13. Germline lookup yields CDR1 DFQATT and CDR2 SNEGSKA (reference sequence). CDR3 in amino acids: CSAIDFGQVWSYEQYF. CDR3 nucleotide sequence: TGCAGTGCTATAGACTTTGGACAGGTATGGTCCTACGAGCAGTACTTC.

This clonotype was seen only a few times. V and J are TRBV28 and TRBJ2-3; TRBD2 is a possible D gene (5 bases). V was clipped by 5 bases and J by 7 bases, with 13 bases between them. Per the germline V gene, CDR1 is MDHEN and CDR2 is SYDVKM. The length of the CDR3 is 13 residues. The CDR3 DNA follows: TGTGCCAGCAGTCTGACGAGGGTAAATACGCAGTATTTT. This translates into CASSLTRVNTQYF.

This clonotype was found a few times. A much larger clone lies one base from this, so it may be a read error. This chain connects TRBV29-1 to TRBJ2-7; D call uncertain. The CDR3 covers 11 residues. The germline gives CDR1 SQVTM, CDR2 ANQGSEA. This CDR3 reads CGVESSYEQYF. In DNA form, the CDR3 reads TGCGGCGTTGAGAGCTCCTACGAGCAGTACTTC.

Only a few counts were recorded for this clonotype. The rearrangement joins TRBV7-9 to TRBJ1-2, with D perhaps matching TRBD1 (5 bases). The CDR3 sequence is 14 residues long. Germline CDR1 SEHNR, CDR2 FQNEAQ (reference sequence). The V end was cut by 10 bases, the J end by 6 bases, with 21 bases between. The CDR3 nucleotides are TGTGCCACCGCCCGGGGCGGAATCTCCGATGGCTACACCTTC. Protein: CATARGGISDGYTF.

This clonotype was counted at least ten times. The rearrangement joins TRBV12-3 or TRBV12-4 to TRBJ2-1; possible D gene TRBD2, 7 bases. This CDR3 comprises 13 residues. V was cut by 5 bases and J by 8 bases, with 13 bases left in between. The CDR3 coding sequence is TGTGCCAGCAGTCCAACAGGGAGGGATGAGCAGTTCTTC. This codes for CASSPTGRDEQFF.

This chain connects TRBV20-1 to TRBJ2-1, with D possibly TRBD2 on 5 matching bases. V lost 5 bases to trimming and J lost 5 bases, with 16 bases between them. The CDR3 is 14 amino acids. CDR1 and CDR2 (germline): DFQATT, SNEGSKA (reference sequence). The CDR3 sequence: CSAPRRDFHNEQFF. The CDR3 DNA follows: TGCAGTGCTCCTCGCCGGGATTTCCACAATGAGCAGTTCTTC.

This clonotype has a handful of counts. This chain links TRBV7-2 with TRBJ2-4; 8 nucleotides line up with TRBD2. V was pared by 1 base and J by 13 bases, with 12 bases of the junction left unmatched. Germline values: CDR1 SGHTA, CDR2 FQGNSA. The CDR3 extends over 15 amino acids. CDR3 DNA: TGTGCCAGCAGCTTAGTGGCGGGGGGCCGTTTGGAGCAGTACTTC. Amino acids: CASSLVAGGRLEQYF.